These T cell receptor beta chains were read from a single sample in a study of cytomegalovirus exposure and HLA in healthy donors. The method was immunoSEQ multiplex PCR; TCRdb's version includes in-frame clones alone and lacks a portion of them. The repertoire holds 200,000 to 300,000 clones, roughly 88% seen once, with around 3.1% in the top ten. The sequenced material came from PBMCs. The receptor source for this set is a woman in her 30s in good health and CMV-seronegative. Both conserved end residues are part of each CDR3. A D gene is named only where the DNA matches it firmly. A clone size is listed for some rows: how often the clone was seen (once, few, many), or a class if it is expanded.

size,J,D,V,DNA,CDR3
.,TRBJ2-5,TRBD1,TRBV5-1,TGCGCCAGCAGCTGGGCGACAGGGGGCGGATCAATTTTCATTACGGAGACCCAGTACTTC,CASSWATGGGSIFITETQYF
.,TRBJ2-1,.,TRBV27,TGTGCCACCTGGGGGACCGACGGCGATGAGCAGTTCTTC,CATWGTDGDEQFF
.,TRBJ2-7,TRBD1,TRBV4-1,TGCGCCAGCAGCCAAGTTGGACAGGGAAGCGAGCAGTACTTC,CASSQVGQGSEQYF
.,TRBJ2-2,TRBD2,TRBV14,TGTGCCAGCAGCCAAGATCGGATAGCGGGAGCCGCGAACACCGGGGAGCTGTTTTTT,CASSQDRIAGAANTGELFF
.,TRBJ1-3,.,TRBV4-1,TGCGCCAGCAGCCCCCCAGGGCCGGGAAACACCATATATTTT,CASSPPGPGNTIYF
.,TRBJ1-3,.,TRBV2,.,CASILGQGNTIYF
.,TRBJ2-1,.,TRBV7-8,TGTGCCACCGGAGAGGACAGCCGTGAGCAGTTCTTC,CATGEDSREQFF
.,TRBJ2-7,TRBD2,TRBV18,TGTGCCAGCTCGGCGGTACTAGCGGTTACTCCCTACGAGCAGTACTTC,CASSAVLAVTPYEQYF
.,TRBJ2-7,.,TRBV2,TGTGCCAGCGCTTCAGGGGAGAAGTACGAGCAGTACTTC,CASASGEKYEQYF
.,TRBJ2-3,TRBD2,TRBV18,TGTGCCAGCTCAGCCGGGACTAGCGGGACCCCAGATACGCAGTATTTT,CASSAGTSGTPDTQYF
.,TRBJ2-7,TRBD2,TRBV27,TGTGCCAGCAGTCCACGGACTAGCGGGAAAATATACGAGCAGTACTTC,CASSPRTSGKIYEQYF
.,TRBJ1-2,.,TRBV7-2,TGTGCCAGCAGCCCCTACTACAGGGAAGAAGGCTACACCTTC,CASSPYYREEGYTF
.,TRBJ2-2,TRBD2,TRBV11-3,TGTGCCAGCAGCACCGGGACTACCAACACCGGGGAGCTGTTTTTT,CASSTGTTNTGELFF
.,TRBJ2-1,TRBD2,TRBV7-3,TGTGCCAGCAGCTTTTTAGGGGTAGCGGGAGGTTCGGGTGAGCAGTTCTTC,CASSFLGVAGGSGEQFF
.,TRBJ1-1,.,TRBV6-5,TGTGCCAGCAGTATCCGGGCCAAGAGAACTGAAGCTTTCTTT,CASSIRAKRTEAFF
.,TRBJ2-1,TRBD2,TRBV4-3,TGCGCCAGCAGCCAGGGGACTAGCGGGGGGGGGCAGTTCTTC,CASSQGTSGGGQFF
once,TRBJ1-2,.,TRBV21-1,TGTGCCAGCAGCCCCCCCCAGGGGCCCCTTAGATATGGCTACACCTTC,CASSPPQGPLRYGYTF
.,TRBJ2-2,TRBD2,TRBV7-9,TGTGCCAGCAGCCCCGGGAGGCCAAGGGGCACCGGGGAGCTGTTTTTT,CASSPGRPRGTGELFF
.,TRBJ1-4,.,TRBV19,TGTGCCAGTAGGGGGCGGAAGGAAAAACTGTTTTTT,CASRGRKEKLFF
.,TRBJ2-2,.,TRBV5-1,TGCGCCAGCGGTCCGAACACCGGGGAGCTGTTTTTT,CASGPNTGELFF
.,TRBJ1-5,.,TRBV7-9,TGTGCCAGCAGCTTAGCGATCGGGGGCAACCAGCCCCAGCATTTT,CASSLAIGGNQPQHF
.,TRBJ2-7,TRBD1,TRBV25-1,TGTGCCAGCAAAGGACAGGGTTCCGAGCAGTACTTC,CASKGQGSEQYF
.,TRBJ2-5,TRBD1,TRBV7-3,TGTGCCAGCAGCTTAACGTTAGACAGGGAAGAGACCCAGTACTTC,CASSLTLDREETQYF
.,TRBJ2-5,.,TRBV28,TGTGCCACCTACCTTACAGGGAGGGGGCGGGAGACCCAGTACTTC,CATYLTGRGRETQYF
.,TRBJ2-7,TRBD2,TRBV14,TGTGCCAGCAGCTTTACTAGCGGGCCGTACGAGCAGTACTTC,CASSFTSGPYEQYF
.,TRBJ2-7,TRBD1,TRBV29-1,TGCAGCGTTGAGTGGCAGGGGGCGCGATACGAGCAGTACTTC,CSVEWQGARYEQYF
.,TRBJ2-7,TRBD1,TRBV11-3,TGTGCCAGCAGCTTACGGGACAGACCTACCTACGAGCAGTACTTC,CASSLRDRPTYEQYF
once,TRBJ2-7,TRBD1,TRBV28,TGTGCCAGCAGGACAGGGAAGTACGAGCAGTACTTC,CASRTGKYEQYF
.,TRBJ2-3,.,TRBV10-3,TGTGCCATCAGTGAGTCTCGAGATACGCAGTATTTT,CAISESRDTQYF
.,TRBJ2-5,TRBD2,TRBV27,TGTGCCAGCAGTTTCGCGGGAGAGGAGACCCAGTACTTC,CASSFAGEETQYF